This passage covers 22 T cell receptor beta chains from one sample sequenced in a study of cytomegalovirus exposure and HLA in healthy donors. Vbeta (60) and Jbeta (13) primers were used in the PCR. TCRdb keeps only in-frame clones here, not all; method: immunoSEQ multiplex PCR. This sample has over 100,000 clones; around three quarters occur once, and the top ten carry roughly 3.5%. Specimen: PBMCs. The receptors come from a woman aged 25 to 39 in good health and CMV-seropositive.

Only one count was recorded for this clone. The chain couples TRBV9 to TRBJ2-5; 8 bases fit TRBD2. The germline gives CDR1 SGDLS, CDR2 YYNGEE. The CDR3 contains 16 residues. The ends lost 0 bases at V and 3 bases at J; junction bases unmatched: 7. CDR3 sequence reads: CASSVALGAGEETQYF. The CDR3 nucleotides are TGTGCCAGCAGCGTAGCTTTAGGAGCGGGGGAAGAGACCCAGTACTTC.

V is TRBV4-1 and J is TRBJ2-5; 8 positions agree with TRBD1. Germline V CDR1 and CDR2: MGHRA, YSYEKL. The CDR3 length is 14 residues. V trimming: 7 bases; J trimming: 0 bases; junction bases outside the gene matches: 4. The CDR3 DNA reads TGCGCCAGCAAGCAGGGGGCCAACCAAGAGACCCAGTACTTC. Translation: CASKQGANQETQYF.

This clone was detected only once. The chain is built from TRBV19 and TRBJ1-6; tentative D call: TRBD1 (6 bases). The CDR3 totals 15 residues. Trimming pared 3 bases from V and 7 bases from J, leaving 13 bases between. CDR1 is LNHDA and CDR2 is SQIVND in the germline V gene (reference sequence). CDR3 nucleotides: TGTGCCAGTAGTATGGGGGCAGCCCTAAATTCACCCCTCCACTTT. It codes for CASSMGAALNSPLHF.

This clone was counted a few times. This chain connects TRBV9 to TRBJ1-2; 7 nucleotides agree with TRBD1. The junction had 4 bases not matched to a gene; V was cut back by 0 bases and J by 8 bases. The CDR3 covers 13 residues. CDR1 and CDR2 (germline): SGDLS, YYNGEE. CDR3 nucleotide sequence: TGTGCCAGCAGCGTAGTGCAGGGGGAGGGCTACACCTTC. Translated: CASSVVQGEGYTF.

The chain has TRBV5-1 and TRBJ2-5; 12 bases fit TRBD1. CDR3 length: 15 amino acids. Germline V gene lookup returns CDR1 SGHRS and CDR2 YFSETQ. After removal of 3 bases from V and 5 bases from J, the junction contained 5 bases not matched to a gene. The DNA of the CDR3 is TGCGCCAGCAGCTCTGGGACAGGGGGCGGTGAGACCCAGTACTTC. Translation gives CASSSGTGGGETQYF.

In DNA form, the CDR3 reads TGTGCCAGCAGTGAAGCTCGGGGGGCAGCTGAGACCCAGTACTTC. This encodes CASSEARGAAETQYF. The gene calls are TRBV2 and TRBJ2-5; D might be TRBD2 (7 bases). The CDR3 is 15 residues long. The V gene lost 0 bases and the J gene lost 5 bases, with 13 bases spanning the gap. Germline V lookup: CDR1 SNHLY, CDR2 FYNNEI.

This chain links TRBV28 with TRBJ1-1, with 7 bases identical to TRBD1. The CDR3 length is 13 residues. V shed 7 bases and J 1 base; nucleotides not matched to a gene: 3. CDR1 and CDR2 (germline): MDHEN, SYDVKM. The CDR3 spells CASTRTGNTEAFF. Here the CDR3 DNA reads TGTGCCAGCACCAGGACAGGGAACACTGAAGCTTTCTTT.

The chain is built from TRBV7-9 and TRBJ2-7; the match to TRBD1 covers 10 bases. Germline V gives CDR1 SEHNR, CDR2 FQNEAQ (reference sequence). CDR3 length: 16 amino acids. V was clipped by 5 bases and J by 7 bases; unmatched bases: 14. CDR3 DNA: TGTGCCAGCAGCCAAGGGGTCCGACAGGGGGCGGATGAGCAGTACTTC. As protein: CASSQGVRQGADEQYF.

This chain joins TRBV7-9 and TRBJ1-1, with D unclear. In germline, CDR1 is SEHNR, CDR2 FQNEAQ (reference sequence). The CDR3 totals 15 residues. V was cut by 6 bases and J by 0 bases, with 14 bases left in between. The CDR3 region has the DNA TGTGCCAGCAGATCAGTGACTCGCATGAACACTGAAGCTTTCTTT. It is translated as CASRSVTRMNTEAFF.

The chain is built from TRBV4-3 and TRBJ2-1; 7 bases are shared with TRBD2. Germline V CDR1 and CDR2: LGHNA, YSLEER. The V gene end was trimmed by 3 bases and the J gene end by 1 base; junction bases not matched to a gene: 12. There are 18 residues in the CDR3. CDR3 loop: CASSHTGRGGDSYNEQFF. Here the CDR3 DNA reads TGCGCCAGCAGCCACACGGGGAGGGGCGGGGATTCCTACAATGAGCAGTTCTTC.

This rearrangement joins TRBV20-1 to TRBJ1-4, with D perhaps matching TRBD1 (5 bases). This CDR3 has 11 amino acids. Per germline, CDR1 DFQATT and CDR2 SNEGSKA (reference sequence). In DNA form, the CDR3 reads TGCAGAGCAGGGTCCCACGAAAAACTGTTTTTT. This translates into CRAGSHEKLFF.

This chain connects TRBV7-9 to TRBJ2-1, with D maybe TRBD2 (5 bases). The CDR3 runs 18 residues. Germline V CDR1 and CDR2: SEHNR, FQNEAQ (reference sequence). Between the trimmed V and J ends, which lost 0 bases and 3 bases, there was a span of 18 bases. Here the CDR3 reads CASSLAGGSSRIYNEQFF. CDR3 bases: TGTGCCAGCAGCTTAGCGGGTGGGTCTAGCAGGATCTACAATGAGCAGTTCTTC.

The chain combines TRBV2 with TRBJ2-1, with 10 bases identical to TRBD2. V was pared by 2 bases and J by 9 bases, with 10 bases of the junction left unmatched. Germline V CDR1 and CDR2: SNHLY, FYNNEI. This CDR3 contains 16 residues. The CDR3 region is CASSELAGGPASEQFF. In DNA form, the CDR3 reads TGTGCCAGCAGTGAATTAGCGGGGGGACCGGCCAGTGAGCAGTTCTTC.

The chain uses TRBV4-1 and TRBJ2-1; 7 positions agree with TRBD1. In germline, CDR1 is MGHRA, CDR2 YSYEKL. The CDR3 contains 18 residues. V lost 2 bases and J lost 7; bases outside the gene matches: 17. The CDR3 here is CASSQSYRQGISGNEQFF. As DNA, the CDR3 is TGCGCCAGCAGCCAAAGCTATAGACAGGGCATATCGGGAAATGAGCAGTTCTTC.

The V call is TRBV5-1, the J call TRBJ2-7, with a possible D match to TRBD2 (6 bases). The V and J ends lost 4 bases and 2 bases respectively, with 16 bases between them. CDR1 is SGHRS and CDR2 is YFSETQ in the germline V gene. CDR3 length equals 15 residues. The DNA for the CDR3 is TGCGCCAGCAGCCTGGCGGCGGGGCTACCCTACGAGCAGTACTTC. Residues: CASSLAAGLPYEQYF.

This clone was seen only once. The chain recombines TRBV18 with TRBJ1-6; D unresolved. Trimming stripped 4 bases from V and 0 bases from J, with 22 bases between. This CDR3 is 20 amino acids long. CDR1 and CDR2 (germline): KGHSH, LQKENI. The CDR3 region is CASSRSSPGPESSYNSPLHF. The CDR3 DNA follows: TGTGCCAGCTCACGGAGTAGCCCTGGCCCAGAGAGCTCCTATAATTCACCCCTCCACTTT.

The chain couples TRBV7-8 to TRBJ1-6; D unresolved. Trimming left V 3 bases short and J 5 bases short, with 8 bases between. This CDR3 has 14 residues. The germline CDR1 and CDR2 sequences are SGHVS and FQNEAQ. CDR3 residues: CASSLGPNNSPLHF. The CDR3 DNA is TGTGCCAGCAGCTTGGGCCCAAATAATTCACCCCTCCACTTT.

The rearrangement uses TRBV6-6 and TRBJ1-2; D remains unclear. The CDR3 runs 12 residues. The germline V gene has CDR1 MNHNY and CDR2 SVGAGI (reference sequence). The ends were cut back, 2 bases at V and 3 bases at J, with 4 bases in the middle. CDR3 residues: CASSYTDYGYTF. CDR3 bases: TGTGCCAGCAGTTACACGGACTATGGCTACACCTTC.

The J gene is TRBJ2-2, the V gene TRBV28, with TRBD2 matching over 10 bases. The CDR3 totals 17 residues. V shed 6 bases and J 4 bases; nucleotides not matched to a gene: 11. Germline V lookup: CDR1 MDHEN, CDR2 SYDVKM. The CDR3 reads CASSYAGAGGLTGELFF. CDR3 sequence (DNA): TGTGCCAGCAGCTATGCAGGAGCGGGGGGGCTCACCGGGGAGCTGTTTTTT. Using reference TRBV28 and TRBJ2-2 for the parts outside the CDR3, the full variable domain is DVKVTQSSRYLVKRTGEKVFLECVQDMDHENMFWYRQDPGLGLRLIYFSYDVKMKEKGDIPEGYSVSREKKERFSLILESASTNQTSMYLCASSYAGAGGLTGELFFGEGSRLTVL.

The chain uses TRBV19 and TRBJ2-3; D is perhaps TRBD2 (7 bases). The CDR3 totals 15 residues. Trimming left V 5 bases short and J 4 bases short, with 16 bases between. Germline V gives CDR1 LNHDA, CDR2 SQIVND (reference sequence). The CDR3 protein is CASSLGGRESDTQYF. The CDR3 DNA follows: TGTGCCAGTAGTTTGGGGGGGCGAGAATCAGATACGCAGTATTTT.

This clone was seen just once. The genes are TRBV28 and TRBJ2-1; weak D call: TRBD2 (5 bases). Germline CDR1 reads MDHEN; CDR2 reads SYDVKM. This CDR3 has 13 amino acids. V was pared by 2 bases and J by 6 bases, with 8 bases between. The chain's CDR3 is CASSLPGFNEQFF. In nucleotides, the CDR3 is TGTGCCAGCAGTTTACCGGGGTTCAATGAGCAGTTCTTC.

This clone occurred once. This chain links TRBV6-5 with TRBJ1-5; 8 bases line up with TRBD1. The germline V gene encodes CDR1 MNHEY and CDR2 SVGAGI. This CDR3 region has 14 residues. V lost 6 bases, J lost 4 bases, and 5 bases stayed unmatched. DNA for the CDR3: TGTGCCAGCAGCGGGACAGGACTTAATCAGCCCCAGCATTTT. It codes for CASSGTGLNQPQHF.